This TCR beta chain derives from a study of blood T cell repertoires in COVID-19. Study as a whole: The origin of the acute and convalescent COVID-19 samples was the United States, Italy and Spain. T cells, B-cell-depleted T cells, or PBMCs supplied cDNA or gDNA.

As processed by the authors: For nucleated cells, counts were estimated from reference gene primer amplification. Measured with immunoSEQ multiplex PCR; TCRdb has only the in-frame clones, and not every one. V and J calls and clone size are given by that table; D and trimming were obtained from the DNA. The table has tens of thousands of clones, roughly nine tenths seen once. V lost 2 bases to trimming and J lost 0 bases, with 12 bases between them. CDR3 length: 15 residues. Germline CDR1 is SGHRS and CDR2 is YFSETQ. Sequenced material: peripheral blood. The rearrangement uses TRBV5-1 and TRBJ2-7; D is uncertain. This TCR came from a man in his 60s with active or convalescent COVID-19. The CDR3 spells CASSLTLAASYEQYF. The CDR3, as DNA: TGCGCCAGCAGCTTAACCTTGGCGGCCTCCTACGAGCAGTACTTC.